This TCR beta chain was documented in a study of T-cell reconstitution after alpha-beta-depleted transplantation in children. A library of TCRbeta sequences, prepared with unique molecular identifiers, was generated. TCRdb re-called the PCR reads through MiXCR, storing one row per CDR3 protein. The sample lists approximately 500,000 distinct CDR3 sequences; under 12% were seen once. Points from the study as a whole: About two months after transplant, alpha-beta T cells reportedly came from several hundred expanded graft clones. Day-60 TCRbeta diversity that was high in some patients was derived from surviving recipient T cells and thymic progenitors. One year after transplant, T-cell counts and diversity came mostly from newly produced T cells.

This clonotype came up many times. Its antigen is unidentified. The CDR3 loop spans 17 amino acids. After removal of 5 bases from V and 2 bases from J, the junction contained 9 bases not matched to a gene. The specimen was PBMCs, collected before TCRalphabeta/CD19-depleted stem cell transplant. V gene TRBV12-3 or TRBV12-4 combines with J gene TRBJ2-2; 9 bases map to TRBD2. The TCR comes from a child aged 2 to 15 with inherited bone marrow failure, due to receive a stem cell transplant. For the CDR3, the DNA is TGTGCCAGCAGTCCGCTAGCGCGGGAGGGCAACACCGGGGAGCTGTTTTTT. This codes for CASSPLAREGNTGELFF.